This T cell receptor beta chain was sequenced during a study of vaccination effects on CD4 cells after COVID-19. Notes on the study in general: Cross-reactivity toward common cold coronaviruses was confined to only 1 of 255 vaccine-induced clones in healthy vaccinees. Small numbers of convalescent patients limited the study. It also lacked early post-infection timepoints.

Ahead of sequencing, the ViraFEST assay grew antigen-specific CD4+ T cells using viral peptide pools. Subsequent to a culture period of more than 9 days, CD4+ T cells were isolated. Having tested negative for nucleocapsid antibodies, the vaccine recipients showed no prior SARS-CoV-2 infection. Sequencing was performed with immunoSEQ multiplex PCR; in TCRdb, only in-frame clones are kept and a portion is missing. The profile shows tens of thousands of clones, 60% to 80% of them singletons. Germline V gene data show CDR1 as SNHLY and CDR2 as FYNNEI. Trimming cost V 4 bases and J 9 bases, with 16 bases left between them. CDR3 length: 14 amino acids. Remarks on this clone: The antigen remains undetermined.

The receptor was derived from a human donor who received a COVID-19 vaccine. Specimen: CD4+ T cells from PBMCs cultured with HCoV-NL63 spike peptides, collected before COVID-19 vaccination. This rearrangement joins TRBV2 to TRBJ1-5, with D perhaps matching TRBD1 (5 bases). Here the CDR3 reads CASSAMGGTRPQHF. The CDR3 DNA follows: TGTGCCAGCAGTGCAATGGGGGGAACGAGGCCCCAGCATTTT.